Below are 24 T cell receptor beta chains sequenced from a single sample in a study of T-cell memory formation after mild COVID-19 (dated by TCRdb to 2020 to 2022). The library relied on 5' RACE. Sequencing took place on an Illumina NovaSeq 6000. TCRdb trimmed the raw reads at Q25, called clones with MiXCR and kept productive beta chains. Records with the same CDR3 protein are collapsed into one entry carrying the most frequent genes and DNA. This sample gives around 250,000 distinct CDR3 sequences in total; approximately 9% of them show up just once. Together, the top ten hold 22% of the sample. Input material: PBMCs or a T cell subset sorted from them (not recorded which). The receptors originated from a man aged 18 to 29 who had mild COVID-19 (a few samples of this study predate the infection). The sample titles of this study are shuffled in the database, so cell type and time point are left out; the donor was told from shared clones.

At least ten counts were recorded for this clonotype. The chain links TRBV3-1 to TRBJ2-2; D unresolved. The CDR3 extends over 16 amino acids. Germline CDR1 is LGHDT and CDR2 is YNNKEL (reference sequence). The V and J ends lost 6 bases and 0 bases respectively, with 14 bases between them. The CDR3 loop is CASSPTVSTNTGELFF. The DNA for the CDR3 is TGTGCCAGCAGTCCGACCGTGTCCACGAACACCGGGGAGCTGTTTTTT.

This clonotype showed up many times. The genes are TRBV20-1 and TRBJ2-5, with TRBD2 matching 8 bases. This CDR3 has 13 residues. The germline V gene encodes CDR1 DFQATT and CDR2 SNEGSKA (reference sequence). V trimming: 6 bases; J trimming: 2 bases; junction bases outside the gene matches: 5. CDR3 nucleotide sequence: TGCAGTGCCAAGACTAGCGTACAAGAGACCCAGTACTTC. Amino acid sequence: CSAKTSVQETQYF.

This clonotype was seen ten or more times. The CDR3 reads CSAPVAGGGLYNTGELFF. The DNA of the CDR3 is TGCAGTGCCCCCGTCGCAGGGGGGGGCCTGTATAACACCGGGGAGCTGTTTTTT. This chain uses TRBV20-1 with TRBJ2-2; possibly TRBD1 or TRBD2 for D (7 bases each). CDR1 and CDR2 (germline): DFQATT, SNEGSKA (reference sequence). V lost 6 bases to trimming and J lost 2 bases, with 25 bases between them. This CDR3 has 18 residues.

This clonotype was detected only a few times. CDR3 bases: TGTGCCAGCAGCGTCCTGGGACAGGGTAGGACTGGAAACACCATATATTTT. Residues: CASSVLGQGRTGNTIYF. The genes are TRBV5-6 and TRBJ1-3, with 9 positions matching TRBD1. V lost 4 bases and J lost 2; bases outside the gene matches: 10. From germline, CDR1 is SGHDT and CDR2 YYEEEE. This CDR3 has 17 amino acids.

This clonotype was seen more than once but under ten times. The genes are TRBV7-3 and TRBJ2-1, with 9 bases identical to TRBD1. This CDR3 comprises 14 residues. CDR1 and CDR2 from the germline V gene are SGHTA and FQGTGA. V was clipped by 4 bases and J by 10 bases; unmatched bases: 8. CDR3 amino acids: CASSYPGQGTEQFF. The CDR3 nucleotides read TGTGCCAGCAGCTACCCCGGACAGGGGACCGAGCAGTTCTTC. The variable domain in full, completed from reference TRBV7-3 and TRBJ2-1, reads GAGVSQTPSNKVTEKGKYVELRCDPISGHTALYWYRQSLGQGPEFLIYFQGTGAADDSGLPNDRFFAVRPEGSVSTLKIQRTERGDSAVYLCASSYPGQGTEQFFGPGTRLTVL.

This chain connects TRBV10-3 to TRBJ2-1; 10 bases line up with TRBD2. Germline CDR1 ENHRY, CDR2 SYGVKD. V shed 6 bases and J 4 bases; nucleotides not matched to a gene: 3. This CDR3 contains 14 residues. The CDR3 spells CAISTSGEYNEQFF. The CDR3 DNA reads as TGTGCCATCAGCACTAGCGGGGAATACAATGAGCAGTTCTTC.

The V and J genes are TRBV29-1 and TRBJ2-5; no definite D call. CDR1 and CDR2 (germline): SQVTM, ANQGSEA. The CDR3 loop spans 14 amino acids. V was trimmed by 0 bases and J by 1 base, leaving 9 bases between them. This chain's CDR3 is CSVEDRNSQETQYF. For the CDR3, the DNA is TGCAGCGTTGAAGATAGAAATAGCCAAGAGACCCAGTACTTC.

This chain uses TRBV6-6 with TRBJ1-1; maybe TRBD1 (6 bases). The V end lost 0 bases, the J end lost 2 bases, and 10 bases lay between the germline ends. The CDR3 is 15 residues long. CDR1 is MNHNY, CDR2 SVGAGI, per germline (reference sequence). The CDR3 DNA reads as TGTGCCAGCAGTTACTCGAAGGACAGAAACACTGAAGCTTTCTTT. Translated: CASSYSKDRNTEAFF.

This clonotype was observed many times. The rearrangement links TRBV2 to TRBJ2-5; a possible D gene is TRBD1 (6 bases). Germline V CDR1 and CDR2: SNHLY, FYNNEI. V lost 6 bases and J 4 bases, leaving 9 bases between the germline ends. This CDR3 is 12 amino acids long. CDR3 nucleotide sequence: TGTGCCAGCAGGGACAGAGGAGAGACCCAGTACTTC. Its translation is CASRDRGETQYF.

The V gene is TRBV3-1, the J gene TRBJ1-4; D remains ambiguous. CDR1 and CDR2 (germline): LGHDT, YNNKEL (reference sequence). V lost 1 base and J 0 bases, leaving 9 bases between the germline ends. CDR3 length: 16 residues. The CDR3 spells CASSQGILATNEKLFF. Written as DNA, the CDR3 is TGTGCCAGCAGCCAAGGGATCCTTGCAACTAATGAAAAACTGTTTTTT. The entire variable domain, with the rest obtained from reference TRBV3-1 and TRBJ1-4, is as follows: DTAVSQTPKYLVTQMGNDKSIKCEQNLGHDTMYWYKQDSKKFLKIMFSYNNKELIINETVPNRFSPKSPDKAHLNLHINSLELGDSAVYFCASSQGILATNEKLFFGSGTQLSVL.

The chain is built from TRBV24-1 and TRBJ2-2; perhaps TRBD2 as D (5 bases). This CDR3 comprises 15 residues. From germline, CDR1 is KGHDR and CDR2 SFDVKD. Trimming took off 4 bases at V and 5 bases at J, with 13 bases between the two ends. The CDR3, as DNA: TGTGCCACCAGTGACTGGGCCACGGGGACCGGGGAGCTGTTTTTT. Its protein product is CATSDWATGTGELFF.

This sequence joins TRBV5-6 and TRBJ1-4; no firm D call. Germline CDR1 is SGHDT and CDR2 is YYEEEE. CDR3 length: 14 residues. Trimming took off 2 bases at V and 7 bases at J, with 12 bases between the two ends. CDR3 DNA sequence: TGTGCCAGCAGCTTACATGGGGTAGCTGAAAAACTGTTTTTT. Residues: CASSLHGVAEKLFF. The full variable domain, rest sourced from reference TRBV5-6 and TRBJ1-4, is DAGVTQSPTHLIKTRGQQVTLRCSPKSGHDTVSWYQQALGQGPQFIFQYYEEEERQRGNFPDRFSGHQFPNYSSELNVNALLLGDSALYLCASSLHGVAEKLFFGSGTQLSVL.

The gene calls are TRBV12-3 or TRBV12-4 and TRBJ2-5, with 9 bases that match TRBD2. V was clipped by 5 bases and J by 3 bases; unmatched bases: 7. The CDR3 extends over 15 amino acids. The CDR3 sequence: CASSLYPSGEETQYF. Here the CDR3 DNA reads TGTGCCAGCAGTCTTTACCCTAGCGGGGAAGAGACCCAGTACTTC.

This chain joins TRBV7-2 and TRBJ2-5; TRBD1 matches 8 bases. Trimming at V came to 3 bases and at J to 6 bases, leaving 6 bases not matched to a gene. The CDR3 is made up of 14 amino acids. Germline values: CDR1 SGHTA, CDR2 FQGNSA. The CDR3 protein is CASSFGQGGQTQYF. The CDR3 DNA is TGTGCCAGCAGCTTCGGACAGGGTGGACAGACCCAGTACTTC.

The V call is TRBV6-2 or TRBV6-3, the J call TRBJ1-2; tentative D call: TRBD1 (6 bases). V lost 0 bases and J lost 12, with 17 bases in between. This CDR3 contains 14 residues. Per germline, CDR1 MNHEY and CDR2 SVGEGT. CDR3: CASSYSAYREYDTF. The CDR3, as DNA: TGTGCCAGCAGTTACTCGGCCTACAGGGAGTACGACACCTTC.

In this sample, this clonotype turned up a few times. The rearrangement links TRBV4-3 to TRBJ2-3, with a possible D match to TRBD2 (5 bases). Trimming took off 5 bases at V and 7 bases at J, with 19 bases between the two ends. CDR3 length: 15 residues. Germline CDR1 and CDR2: LGHNA and YSLEER. CDR3 protein: CASSNGGGSQNTQYF. The CDR3 DNA reads as TGCGCCAGCAGCAATGGAGGCGGGTCCCAGAATACGCAGTATTTT.

This clonotype was observed a few times. The rearrangement links TRBV6-1 to TRBJ2-7; 10 bases are shared with TRBD2. From germline, CDR1 is MNHNS and CDR2 SASEGT. Trimming removed 7 bases from V and 4 bases from J; junction bases left unmatched: 7. The CDR3 has 14 amino acids. The CDR3 region has the DNA TGTGCCAGCAATATAGCGGGGGGAGTTTACGAGCAGTACGTC. It encodes CASNIAGGVYEQYV.

The J gene is TRBJ2-3, the V gene TRBV18; D may be TRBD2 (6 bases). CDR1 and CDR2 from the germline V gene are KGHSH and LQKENI. With 11 bases removed from V and 7 bases from J, the gap between germline ends came to 16 bases. This CDR3 is built from 12 residues. DNA for the CDR3: TGTGCCGCCGGGGACTCCAGTTATACGCAGTATTTT. Amino acids: CAAGDSSYTQYF.

At least ten counts were recorded for this clonotype. The gene calls are TRBV20-1 and TRBJ2-7; 12 nucleotides match TRBD2. There are 14 residues in the CDR3. The V segment lost 0 bases and the J segment 11 bases; nucleotides outside the gene matches: 8. Germline V gene lookup returns CDR1 DFQATT and CDR2 SNEGSKA (reference sequence). For the CDR3, the DNA is TGCAGTGCTAGAGAGCTAGCGGGGGGGCCGCGGGAGTACTTC. Protein sequence: CSARELAGGPREYF.

The rearrangement joins TRBV27 to TRBJ2-1; D gene unclear. The CDR3 contains 17 residues. V lost 7 bases and J 0 bases, leaving 19 bases between the germline ends. Germline V gives CDR1 MNHEY, CDR2 SMNVEV (reference sequence). The CDR3 protein is CASIHRAGSSSYNEQFF. The DNA of the CDR3 is TGTGCCAGCATCCATAGGGCAGGCTCAAGCTCCTACAATGAGCAGTTCTTC.

This clonotype was observed at least ten times. The J gene is TRBJ1-5, the V gene TRBV12-3 or TRBV12-4; D perhaps matches TRBD1 (5 bases). V gave up 3 bases and J gave up 2 bases, with 8 bases separating them. The CDR3 has 14 residues. CDR3: CASSLGEGNQPQHF. The CDR3 DNA is TGTGCCAGCAGTTTGGGGGAAGGCAATCAGCCCCAGCATTTT.

The CDR3 nucleotides are TGCGCCAGCAGCGGCCGACAGGGGGTTACAGATACGCAGTATTTT. Amino acid sequence: CASSGRQGVTDTQYF. The chain is built from TRBV5-1 and TRBJ2-3; 9 bases agree with TRBD1. Trimming cost V 4 bases and J 3 bases; bases outside gene matches: 6. The CDR3 runs to 15 residues. In germline, CDR1 is SGHRS, CDR2 YFSETQ.

The chain is built from TRBV10-1 and TRBJ1-1; D is unresolved. Per germline, CDR1 WNHNN and CDR2 SYGVQD (reference sequence). Trimming removed 3 bases at V and 5 bases at J, with 13 bases between. CDR3 length: 14 residues. The CDR3 DNA reads TGCGCCAGCAGTGATCAGCAGGCTGGAACTGAAGCTTTCTTT. Amino acid sequence: CASSDQQAGTEAFF.

V is TRBV7-9 and J is TRBJ1-1; no reliable D call. This CDR3 comprises 15 residues. CDR1 is SEHNR and CDR2 is FQNEAQ in the germline V gene (reference sequence). Trimming took 1 base from V and 4 from J, leaving 13 bases between them. The CDR3 protein is CASSLGGFASTEAFF. The DNA for the CDR3 is TGTGCCAGCAGCTTAGGTGGGTTTGCGAGCACTGAAGCTTTCTTT.